This entry lists 22 T cell receptor beta chains sequenced from one sample in a study of OX40 agonist ivuxolimab in advanced cancers. Sequencing was performed with immunoSEQ multiplex PCR; in TCRdb, only in-frame clones are kept and a portion is missing. This table holds around 60,000 clones, 77% found once. The source was CD4+ or CD8+ T cells sorted from blood, collected in a trial of the OX40 agonist ivuxolimab. These receptors were obtained from an adult with an advanced solid tumor such as melanoma, head and neck, liver or kidney cancer.

Details on this clone: Other DNA variants within this sample encode the same CDR3. The J gene is TRBJ1-2, the V gene TRBV5-1, with D unclear. V was pared by 4 bases and J by 0 bases, with 10 bases between. This CDR3 has 14 amino acids. Germline lookup yields CDR1 SGHRS and CDR2 YFSETQ. CDR3 in amino acids: CASSLETPNYGYTF. The CDR3 DNA is TGCGCCAGCAGCCTTGAAACGCCTAACTATGGCTACACCTTC.

There are a few counts of this clone. This sequence joins TRBV7-3 and TRBJ2-1; 7 bases align to TRBD1. V lost 5 bases, J lost 0 bases, and 4 bases stayed unmatched. CDR1 is SGHTA and CDR2 is FQGTGA in the germline V gene. The CDR3 runs to 15 residues. The CDR3 reads CASSVGQSSYNEQFF. Here the CDR3 DNA reads TGTGCCAGCAGCGTGGGACAGAGCTCCTACAATGAGCAGTTCTTC.

The rearrangement uses TRBV5-1 and TRBJ2-7, with 8 positions matching TRBD1. The CDR3 consists of 14 residues. The germline CDR1 and CDR2 sequences are SGHRS and YFSETQ. V trimming: 8 bases; J trimming: 2 bases; junction bases outside the gene matches: 9. In DNA form, the CDR3 reads TGCGCCAGTAATCCGGGACAGGAGACCTACGAGCAGTACTTC. Amino acid sequence: CASNPGQETYEQYF.

J is TRBJ1-4 and V is TRBV4-3; no clear D. V lost 2 bases and J 2 bases, leaving 12 bases between the germline ends. This CDR3 has 16 residues. Germline V gives CDR1 LGHNA, CDR2 YSLEER. The CDR3 here is CASSQNPGWTNEKLFF. In DNA form, the CDR3 reads TGCGCCAGCAGCCAAAACCCCGGTTGGACTAATGAAAAACTGTTTTTT.

The chain combines TRBV5-1 with TRBJ2-3, with 10 bases lining up with TRBD2. The CDR3 extends over 16 amino acids. Per germline, CDR1 SGHRS and CDR2 YFSETQ. With V trimmed by 0 bases and J by 0 bases, 1 base remained unmatched. The DNA of the CDR3 is TGCGCCAGCAGCTTGGGAGCGGGAGGGAGCACAGATACGCAGTATTTT. Amino acids: CASSLGAGGSTDTQYF.

There are a few counts of this clone. J is TRBJ2-3 and V is TRBV11-3; 8 bases match TRBD2. CDR1 is SGHNT, CDR2 YENEEA, per germline. After removal of 0 bases from V and 6 bases from J, the junction contained 8 bases not matched to a gene. The CDR3 totals 16 residues. CDR3 nucleotide sequence: TGTGCCAGCAGCTTAGAGGGACTAGGGGACGAGGATACGCAGTATTTT. Protein: CASSLEGLGDEDTQYF.

V usage is TRBV6-6 and J usage is TRBJ2-3; TRBD2 might be the D (5 bases). Trimming pared 8 bases from V and 3 bases from J, leaving 15 bases between. CDR3 length: 14 amino acids. CDR1 and CDR2 (germline): MNHNY, SVGAGI (reference sequence). CDR3 bases: TGTGCCAGCTATCAACGGCGGGTAACAGATACGCAGTATTTT. It is translated as CASYQRRVTDTQYF.

CDR3 DNA sequence: TGTGCCAGCAGCTTGGGAAGGGGTGGTCAGCCCCAGCATTTT. It translates to CASSLGRGGQPQHF. The V call is TRBV5-4, the J call TRBJ1-5, with D perhaps TRBD1 (5 bases). The CDR3 totals 14 residues. Germline V gene data show CDR1 as SGHNT and CDR2 as YYREEE (reference sequence). The V end lost 0 bases, the J end lost 6 bases, and 10 bases lay between the germline ends. Full variable domain (rest looked up from reference TRBV5-4 and TRBJ1-5): ETGVTQSPTHLIKTRGQQVTLRCSSQSGHNTVSWYQQALGQGPQFIFQYYREEENGRGNFPPRFSGLQFPNYSSELNVNALELDDSALYLCASSLGRGGQPQHFGDGTRLSIL.

J is TRBJ2-7 and V is TRBV7-2; 9 nucleotides align to TRBD2. CDR1 is SGHTA and CDR2 is FQGNSA in the germline V gene. J was trimmed by 0 bases and V by 5 bases; bases with no gene match: 8. The CDR3 sequence is 16 residues long. The CDR3 coding sequence is TGTGCCAGCAGCCCCCAGCCTAGCGGGGCCTCCTACGAGCAGTACTTC. Translation: CASSPQPSGASYEQYF.

The J gene is TRBJ1-2, the V gene TRBV6-5; a possible D gene is TRBD1 (5 bases). The V gene's germline CDR1 is MNHEY and CDR2 SVGAGI. The V end lost 4 bases, the J end lost 4 bases, and 16 bases lay between the germline ends. The CDR3 contains 15 residues. The CDR3 is CASSSRLRGTYGYTF. In nucleotides, the CDR3 is TGTGCCAGCAGTTCCCGACTGAGGGGAACCTATGGCTACACCTTC.

This chain links TRBV5-1 with TRBJ2-7; 8 positions agree with TRBD1. The CDR3 is made up of 14 amino acids. The trim removed 7 bases at V and 2 bases at J, leaving 8 bases unmatched. Looked up from germline, CDR1 is SGHRS and CDR2 is YFSETQ. As DNA, the CDR3 is TGCGCCAGCGGCCAGGGGGCAGGAACCTACGAGCAGTACTTC. Protein product: CASGQGAGTYEQYF.

V and J are TRBV6-1 and TRBJ2-7, with TRBD1 identical over 10 bases. CDR1 MNHNS and CDR2 SASEGT come from the germline V gene. Trimming removed 7 bases from V and 2 bases from J; junction bases left unmatched: 8. The CDR3 contains 15 residues. CDR3 sequence (DNA): TGTGCCAGCAACCCGGACAGGGGGACTCCCTACGAGCAGTACTTC. This encodes CASNPDRGTPYEQYF.

The chain couples TRBV15 to TRBJ2-1; the match to TRBD2 covers 10 bases. The CDR3 is 16 amino acids. The junction had 8 bases not matched to a gene; V was cut back by 5 bases and J by 4 bases. Germline V gives CDR1 LNHNV, CDR2 YYDKDF (reference sequence). The DNA of the CDR3 is TGTGCCACCAGCCCCGCGGGACTAGCGCGTTACAATGAGCAGTTCTTC. The encoded protein is CATSPAGLARYNEQFF.

In this sample, this clone turned up once. The chain employs TRBV10-3 and TRBJ2-2, with a tentative D call TRBD2 (6 bases). Looked up from germline, CDR1 is ENHRY and CDR2 is SYGVKD. This CDR3 region has 15 residues. Trimming removed 10 bases from V and 2 bases from J, with 17 bases in between. CDR3 sequence (DNA): TGTGCCACCTCAGGGAGCGGGCGAAACACCGGGGAGCTGTTTTTT. Amino acids: CATSGSGRNTGELFF.

This chain connects TRBV28 to TRBJ1-2; TRBD1 is a possible D gene (5 bases). The CDR3 runs to 13 residues. The germline CDR1 and CDR2 sequences are MDHEN and SYDVKM. Trimming removed 3 bases at V and 7 bases at J, with 12 bases between. The CDR3 nucleotides read TGTGCCAGCAGTTTGACAGTCCCATTTGGCTACACCTTC. Protein sequence: CASSLTVPFGYTF.

The V and J genes are TRBV28 and TRBJ1-1; weak D call: TRBD1 (6 bases). V lost 4 bases, J lost 0 bases, and 15 bases lay in between. Per germline, CDR1 MDHEN and CDR2 SYDVKM. The CDR3 spans 16 residues. The CDR3 sequence: CASSSFGGRVNTEAFF. CDR3 nucleotides: TGTGCCAGCAGTTCGTTTGGGGGCAGGGTGAACACTGAAGCTTTCTTT.

This clone was observed once. The V call is TRBV19, the J call TRBJ1-1, with TRBD1 matching 11 bases. This CDR3 comprises 14 residues. Trimming at V came to 5 bases and at J to 2 bases, leaving 1 base not matched to a gene. Germline loops: CDR1 LNHDA, CDR2 SQIVND (reference sequence). The CDR3 DNA is TGTGCCAGTAGTGGGACAGGGGGAAACACTGAAGCTTTCTTT. This translates into CASSGTGGNTEAFF.

A single count supports this clone. The genes are TRBV5-6 and TRBJ1-1, with D perhaps TRBD1 (6 bases). The ends were cut back, 5 bases at V and 8 bases at J, with 13 bases in the middle. The CDR3 consists of 12 residues. CDR1 is SGHDT and CDR2 is YYEEEE in the germline V gene. CDR3 amino acids: CASSSWTAEAFF. The CDR3 region has the DNA TGTGCCAGCAGTTCCTGGACAGCGGAAGCTTTCTTT.

This clone was counted only a few times. The chain combines TRBV9 with TRBJ1-1; TRBD1 aligns across 7 bases. This CDR3 is built from 15 residues. The junction had 8 bases not matched to a gene; V was cut back by 4 bases and J by 2 bases. Germline lookup yields CDR1 SGDLS and CDR2 YYNGEE. The CDR3 DNA sequence: TGTGCCAGCAGCTCAGGGGGTAGGCAAAACACTGAAGCTTTCTTT. This codes for CASSSGGRQNTEAFF.

This chain joins TRBV4-1 and TRBJ1-4, with TRBD1 as a possible D gene (5 bases). The V end was cut by 1 base, the J end by 7 bases, with 10 bases between. CDR3 size: 14 residues. The germline CDR1 and CDR2 sequences are MGHRA and YSYEKL. The CDR3 sequence is CASSQGGAGEKLFF. The CDR3 DNA follows: TGCGCCAGCAGCCAAGGTGGGGCCGGTGAAAAACTGTTTTTT.

This chain joins TRBV5-1 and TRBJ2-4; 12 nucleotides agree with TRBD2. Germline V gene sequence: CDR1 SGHRS, CDR2 YFSETQ. The CDR3 covers 18 residues. The V gene end was trimmed by 1 base and the J gene end by 0 bases; junction bases not matched to a gene: 5. The CDR3 is CASSLLLAGGQAKNIQYF. CDR3 coding DNA: TGCGCCAGCAGCTTGCTACTAGCGGGGGGCCAAGCCAAAAACATTCAGTACTTC.

The rearrangement links TRBV6-1 to TRBJ1-4; perhaps TRBD1 as D (5 bases). The CDR3 is 15 amino acids. Germline V gene sequence: CDR1 MNHNS, CDR2 SASEGT. V gave up 7 bases and J gave up 8 bases, with 20 bases separating them. For the CDR3, the DNA is TGTGCCAGCACTAAGATGGAGGGGATGAGGGAAAAACTGTTTTTT. Its translation is CASTKMEGMREKLFF.